A selection of T cell receptor beta chains follows, all from one sample in a study of T cell responses to AZD1222 COVID-19 vaccine. Clones were sequenced by immunoSEQ multiplex PCR, and TCRdb holds only the in-frame ones, with some missing. This table holds some 87,000 clones, around 90% found once. Here the sequenced sample was peripheral blood, taken on day 0 of MenACWY control vaccination. These receptors were taken from an adult in good health. The CDR3 runs from the conserved cysteine through the conserved F or W. D genes are given only for firm matches. Clone size, where shown, is once, few, many, or a class for clones that have expanded.

TRBJ2-5,TRBV6-1,.,TRBD2,15,CASSDPGGVPETQYF,TGTGCCAGCAGTGACCCCGGGGGGGTACCCGAGACCCAGTACTTC
TRBJ1-5,TRBV12-5,few,.,13,CASDRDSNQPQHF,TGTGCTAGTGACAGGGACAGCAATCAGCCCCAGCATTTT
TRBJ2-7,TRBV5-1,.,.,13,CASSSGDRNEQYF,TGCGCCAGCAGCTCCGGGGATAGGAACGAGCAGTACTTC
TRBJ1-5,TRBV28,.,.,12,CASSPLNQPQHF,TGTGCCAGCAGTCCCTTAAATCAGCCCCAGCATTTT
TRBJ2-7,TRBV25-1,few,TRBD1,13,CASSGSDRGEQYF,TGTGCCAGCAGTGGGTCCGACAGGGGCGAGCAGTACTTC
TRBJ2-7,TRBV14,.,TRBD2,15,CASSQVLAGANEQYF,TGTGCCAGCAGCCAAGTTCTAGCGGGAGCTAACGAGCAGTACTTC
TRBJ2-1,TRBV20-1,.,.,11,CSAREASRRFF,TGCAGTGCTAGAGAGGCCTCACGGAGGTTCTTC
TRBJ2-3,TRBV13,.,.,13,CASSSSARDTQYF,TGTGCCAGCAGCTCTTCTGCGAGAGATACGCAGTATTTT
TRBJ1-3,TRBV5-6,.,.,16,CASSLYGTYSGNTIYF,TGTGCCAGCAGCTTGTATGGGACTTACTCTGGAAACACCATATATTTT
TRBJ2-7,TRBV3-1/TRBV3-2,.,.,17,CASSQEGGLYAGPGQYF,TGTGCCAGCAGCCAAGAAGGAGGCCTATACGCGGGCCCAGGTCAGTACTTC
TRBJ2-1,TRBV19,.,TRBD2,15,CASSISGGSYNEQFF,TGTGCCAGTAGTATTAGCGGGGGCTCCTACAATGAGCAGTTCTTC
TRBJ2-7,TRBV24-1,.,TRBD2,11,CATNNGGEQYF,TGTGCCACCAACAACGGGGGGGAGCAGTACTTC
TRBJ2-5,TRBV2,.,.,13,CASRTGGMETQYF,TGTGCCAGCAGGACAGGAGGAATGGAGACCCAGTACTTC
TRBJ1-1,TRBV7-9,.,.,13,CASSWTGDTEAFF,TGTGCCAGCAGCTGGACGGGGGACACTGAAGCTTTCTTT
TRBJ1-2,TRBV28,.,.,15,CASSFGGSMANGYTF,TGTGCCAGCAGTTTCGGGGGCTCGATGGCTAATGGCTACACCTTC
TRBJ1-3,TRBV5-1,.,.,15,CASSLDGNSGNTIYF,TGCGCCAGCAGCTTGGACGGGAACTCTGGAAACACCATATATTTT
TRBJ1-5,TRBV28,.,.,15,CASNPPGFGNQPQHF,TGTGCCAGCAATCCGCCGGGGTTCGGCAATCAGCCCCAGCATTTT